The source of this TCR beta chain is a study of blood T cell repertoires in COVID-19. The germline V gene has CDR1 LGHDT and CDR2 YNNKEL (reference sequence). Germline trimming cut 0 bases from V and 4 bases from J; bases unmatched to any gene: 7. This CDR3 region has 17 residues. Produced via immunoSEQ multiplex PCR; TCRdb's table is partial and in-frame only. This sample has around 300,000 clones, with 80% to 95% found just once. The sequencing sample was made of PBMCs or T cells enriched from blood (not recorded which). This sequence joins TRBV3-1 (or the pseudogene TRBV3-2) and TRBJ2-5; the match to TRBD1 covers 11 bases. The sequence was obtained from a young woman who had recovered from COVID-19. The CDR3 is CASSQEWEGQGVETQYF. The DNA for the CDR3 is TGTGCCAGCAGCCAAGAATGGGAGGGACAGGGGGTAGAGACCCAGTACTTC.